Listed here are 31 T cell receptor beta chains from one sample, sequenced in a study of T cells after yellow fever vaccination. TCRdb called the 5' RACE reads again in MiXCR, with one record for every CDR3 protein. The table includes 300,000 to 400,000 distinct CDR3 sequences, approximately 4% detected once. The starting material was PBMCs, obtained 5 days after the yellow fever booster vaccination. Receptors were obtained from a man aged 18 to 30 who received the YFV17D yellow fever vaccine.

This clonotype has ten or more counts. As the CDR3 is not closed by the conserved phenylalanine or tryptophan, this likely results from a read error. Because the CDR3's place on the DNA is in doubt, the DNA is left out and the CDR3 is given as listed by TCRdb. The chain is built from TRBV6-6 and TRBJ1-3; no DNA check was done on the table's D call, TRBD1. Termini included, the CDR3 measures 13 amino acids. Germline CDR1 reads MNHNY; CDR2 reads SVGAGI (reference sequence). CDR3 in amino acids: CASSYSGQAGGRL.

This clonotype has a count of ten or more. This chain uses TRBV2 with TRBJ2-7; 8 bases agree with TRBD1. The J segment lost 4 bases and the V segment lost 6 bases, leaving 5 bases of the junction unmatched. The CDR3 consists of 13 residues. The V gene's germline CDR1 is SNHLY and CDR2 FYNNEI. CDR3 amino acids: CASRGQGWYEQYF. In DNA form, the CDR3 reads TGTGCCAGCAGAGGACAGGGATGGTACGAGCAGTACTTC.

This clonotype was detected ten times or more. J is TRBJ1-4 and V is TRBV5-1, with a tentative D call TRBD1 (6 bases). The CDR3 contains 18 residues. Germline V gene data show CDR1 as SGHRS and CDR2 as YFSETQ. Trimming took off 3 bases at V and 8 bases at J, with 26 bases between the two ends. The CDR3 loop reads CASSYGTRSSRGTEKLFF. The DNA for the CDR3 is TGCGCCAGCAGCTACGGGACACGTAGCTCCAGGGGAACGGAAAAACTGTTTTTT.

This clonotype was seen a handful of times. V is TRBV9 and J is TRBJ2-1; 12 bases fit TRBD2. Germline CDR1 is SGDLS and CDR2 is YYNGEE. The CDR3 length is 15 residues. The V gene end was trimmed by 3 bases and the J gene end by 7 bases; junction bases not matched to a gene: 5. CDR3 DNA sequence: TGTGCCAGCAGCGGCCGACTAGCGGGGGTTAATGAGCAGTTCTTC. This codes for CASSGRLAGVNEQFF.

This clonotype was counted many times. The chain carries TRBV10-3 and TRBJ2-6, with D hard to call. The CDR3 runs 14 residues. V was cut by 7 bases and J by 0 bases, with 7 bases left in between. Germline assignment: CDR1 ENHRY and CDR2 SYGVKD. CDR3 coding DNA: TGTGCCATCAAGGGAAGCTCTGGGGCCAACGTCCTGACTTTC. Translating gives CAIKGSSGANVLTF.

For this clonotype: A read error may be the cause here, since a much bigger clone is one base away. As the CDR3 is not closed by the conserved phenylalanine or tryptophan, this likely results from a read error. This chain joins TRBV5-1 and TRBJ1-1, with D perhaps TRBD1 (6 bases). The V and J ends lost 4 bases and 6 bases respectively, with 13 bases between them. The CDR3 consists of 13 residues. Germline-derived CDR1 and CDR2 are SGHRS and YFSETQ. Here the CDR3 reads CASSPRGPAEAFL. CDR3 bases: TGCGCCAGCAGCCCACGGGGGCCCGCTGAAGCTTTCTTA.

The chain is built from TRBV4-3 and TRBJ1-6, with D uncertain. Germline V gene sequence: CDR1 LGHNA, CDR2 YSLEER. CDR3 length: 17 amino acids. With 4 bases removed from V and 7 bases from J, the gap between germline ends came to 20 bases. CDR3 region: CASSLASKGVLNSPLHF. In nucleotides, the CDR3 is TGCGCCAGCAGCCTCGCTTCGAAGGGTGTTTTGAATTCACCCCTCCACTTT.

The chain links TRBV7-2 to TRBJ2-7; no definite D call. Deletions cut 3 bases from V and 2 bases from J, with 11 bases between. CDR1 SGHTA and CDR2 FQGNSA come from the germline V gene. This CDR3 has 14 amino acids. The CDR3: CASSFLTQTYEQYF. DNA for the CDR3: TGTGCCAGCAGCTTTTTGACTCAGACCTACGAGCAGTACTTC.

This chain connects TRBV28 to TRBJ2-4; 7 nucleotides align to TRBD1. V dropped 3 bases and J dropped 2; count of bases not matched to a gene: 10. There are 17 residues in the CDR3. Germline V lookup: CDR1 MDHEN, CDR2 SYDVKM. This chain's CDR3 is CASSLQYRGVTKNIQYF. CDR3 in DNA: TGTGCCAGCAGTTTGCAATACAGGGGAGTAACCAAAAACATTCAGTACTTC.

In this sample, this clonotype turned up many times. V gene TRBV5-1 combines with J gene TRBJ1-1, with 8 bases aligning to TRBD1. V trimming: 0 bases; J trimming: 0 bases; junction bases outside the gene matches: 7. Germline lookup yields CDR1 SGHRS and CDR2 YFSETQ. CDR3 length: 17 amino acids. The DNA of the CDR3 is TGCGCCAGCAGCTTGGCCAGGGGGCGCAGGATGAACACTGAAGCTTTCTTT. Protein product: CASSLARGRRMNTEAFF.

The chain has TRBV20-1 and TRBJ2-3; the D gene is possibly TRBD2 (5 bases). This CDR3 has 12 amino acids. CDR1 and CDR2 from the germline V gene are DFQATT and SNEGSKA (reference sequence). V lost 7 bases and J 6 bases, leaving 14 bases between the germline ends. CDR3 sequence (DNA): TGCAGTGGTCAACTAGGACGCGATACGCAGTATTTT. This encodes CSGQLGRDTQYF.

This clonotype was recorded many times. The chain couples TRBV10-3 to TRBJ2-2; 7 bases are shared with TRBD1. Trimming removed 10 bases from V and 2 bases from J; junction bases left unmatched: 10. The germline V gene encodes CDR1 ENHRY and CDR2 SYGVKD. This CDR3 comprises 15 residues. DNA for the CDR3: TGTGCCACCATACCGGGACAGCTCAACACCGGGGAGCTGTTTTTT. Protein sequence: CATIPGQLNTGELFF.

This clonotype was seen ten or more times. V is TRBV3-1 and J is TRBJ2-1; D gene unclear. Germline V gene data show CDR1 as LGHDT and CDR2 as YNNKEL (reference sequence). With 1 base removed from V and 7 bases from J, the gap between germline ends came to 5 bases. This CDR3 is built from 12 residues. CDR3 sequence: CASSQGTNEQFF. The DNA of the CDR3 is TGTGCCAGCAGCCAAGGAACTAATGAGCAGTTCTTC.

This clonotype appeared many times. V gene TRBV10-2 combines with J gene TRBJ2-1; 9 bases agree with TRBD2. The germline V gene encodes CDR1 WSHSY and CDR2 SAAADI. V dropped 4 bases and J dropped 2; count of bases not matched to a gene: 3. The CDR3 has 15 amino acids. In DNA, the CDR3 is TGCGCCAGCAGTGGATCTAGCGGGGCCTACAATGAGCAGTTCTTC. It encodes CASSGSSGAYNEQFF.

This clonotype was counted between two and nine times. This chain joins TRBV20-1 and TRBJ1-1; maybe TRBD1 (5 bases). CDR1 and CDR2 (germline): DFQATT, SNEGSKA (reference sequence). Trimming shortened V by 6 bases and J by 1 base, and 12 bases separated the two germline ends. The length of the CDR3 is 13 residues. The CDR3 DNA sequence: TGCAGTGCCCCGCACCAGGGGAACACTGAAGCTTTCTTT. Translating it yields CSAPHQGNTEAFF.

The table lists this clonotype with many counts. J is TRBJ1-5 and V is TRBV29-1; D is uncertain. The CDR3 consists of 13 residues. Germline loops: CDR1 SQVTM, CDR2 ANQGSEA. V was clipped by 4 bases and J by 3 bases, with 10 bases between them. CDR3 loop: CSVGEGFNQPQHF. The CDR3 coding sequence is TGCAGCGTTGGCGAAGGGTTCAATCAGCCCCAGCATTTT.

This clonotype was picked up many times. The genes are TRBV12-3 or TRBV12-4 and TRBJ2-4; tentatively, D is TRBD2 (6 bases). V dropped 6 bases and J dropped 1 base, with 13 bases sitting between them. This CDR3 has 15 residues. The CDR3 coding sequence is TGTGCCAGCAGCTCCGGGAGTCTGGCCAAAAACATTCAGTACTTC. Translation gives CASSSGSLAKNIQYF.

The CDR3 DNA reads as TGTGCCAGCAGTCGATCCCCCACGCTGAACAATGAGCAGTTCTTC. Translating it yields CASSRSPTLNNEQFF. The V and J genes are TRBV27 and TRBJ2-1, with D unclear. This CDR3 region has 15 residues. Per the germline V gene, CDR1 is MNHEY and CDR2 is SMNVEV (reference sequence). Deletions cut 5 bases from V and 5 bases from J, with 16 bases between.

The V call is TRBV4-3, the J call TRBJ1-1; 9 bases map to TRBD1. V dropped 3 bases and J dropped 10; count of bases not matched to a gene: 3. Germline CDR1 and CDR2: LGHNA and YSLEER. The CDR3 covers 12 residues. The CDR3 DNA is TGCGCCAGCAGCCACGGACAGGGGACAGCTTTCTTT. It specifies CASSHGQGTAFF.

Ten or more counts support this clonotype. This chain uses TRBV12-3 or TRBV12-4 with TRBJ1-6; D is perhaps TRBD1 (5 bases). Trimming cost V 5 bases and J 13 bases, with 18 bases left between them. The CDR3 has 14 residues. The CDR3 coding sequence is TGTGCCAGCAGTACAGGTTCTATAATTCACCCCCTCCACTTT. Translated, it gives CASSTGSIIHPLHF.

In regard to this clonotype: This could be a read error, since a much larger clone is one nucleotide away. This sequence joins TRBV6-2 or TRBV6-3 and TRBJ2-5, with D perhaps matching TRBD2 (5 bases). The germline V gene encodes CDR1 MNHEY and CDR2 SVGEGT. This CDR3 has 17 amino acids. The CDR3, as DNA: TGTGCCAGCAGTTATTCTATGAGGGTCCGCGGTCAAGAGACCCATTACTTC. It yields the protein CASSYSMRVRGQETHYF.

This chain connects TRBV5-6 to TRBJ2-3; maybe TRBD1 (6 bases). Trimming pared 0 bases from V and 1 base from J, leaving 12 bases between. The CDR3 is 16 residues long. The germline V gene has CDR1 SGHDT and CDR2 YYEEEE. In DNA form, the CDR3 reads TGTGCCAGCAGCTTGGAACAGGGAAGTGGCACAGATACGCAGTATTTT. Translating it yields CASSLEQGSGTDTQYF.

At least ten counts were recorded for this clonotype. The genes are TRBV2 and TRBJ1-5, with a tentative D call TRBD1 (5 bases). Trimming removed 10 bases at V and 2 bases at J, with 18 bases between. The CDR3 covers 15 residues. Germline-derived CDR1 and CDR2 are SNHLY and FYNNEI. CDR3 sequence: CANSGNGQGNQPQHF. CDR3 in DNA: TGTGCCAACTCAGGGAACGGGCAAGGCAATCAGCCCCAGCATTTT.

This clonotype has just a few counts. The CDR3 DNA reads as TGTGCCAGCAGCTTAATGGGGCATGGGGGCTACACCTTC. Its protein is CASSLMGHGGYTF. This chain links TRBV7-3 with TRBJ1-2; a possible D gene is TRBD1 (5 bases). Trimming left V 1 base short and J 8 bases short, with 11 bases between. The CDR3 loop spans 13 amino acids. Germline V gene sequence: CDR1 SGHTA, CDR2 FQGTGA.

The sample holds a few counts of this clonotype. The V gene is TRBV5-1, the J gene TRBJ2-2; a weak D match, TRBD1 (6 bases). This CDR3 has 16 amino acids. Trimming pared 4 bases from V and 3 bases from J, leaving 16 bases between. CDR1 is SGHRS, CDR2 YFSETQ, per germline. The CDR3 DNA is TGCGCCAGCAGCGCGCAAATGGACAGTTACACCGGGGAGCTGTTTTTT. It is translated as CASSAQMDSYTGELFF.

This clonotype has more than one count but fewer than ten. The chain combines TRBV2 with TRBJ2-1; perhaps TRBD1 as D (6 bases). Looked up from germline, CDR1 is SNHLY and CDR2 is FYNNEI. Trimming shortened V by 5 bases and J by 2 bases, and 13 bases separated the two germline ends. The CDR3 sequence is 15 residues long. The CDR3 loop is CASSLRQEAYNEQFF. The CDR3 DNA reads as TGTGCCAGCAGTCTTCGACAGGAGGCCTACAATGAGCAGTTCTTC.

V gene TRBV6-1 combines with J gene TRBJ1-1; D gene uncertain. The V gene lost 6 bases and the J gene lost 5 bases, with 10 bases spanning the gap. CDR3 length equals 12 residues. CDR1 is MNHNS and CDR2 is SASEGT in the germline V gene. CDR3 bases: TGTGCCAGCAGCGACAAGCGAACTGAAGCTTTCTTT. It encodes CASSDKRTEAFF.

There are many counts of this clonotype. This chain links TRBV6-5 with TRBJ2-2; D gene ambiguous. Trimming took 6 bases from V and 1 from J, leaving 9 bases between them. Germline CDR1 reads MNHEY; CDR2 reads SVGAGI. CDR3 length: 14 amino acids. Written as DNA, the CDR3 is TGTGCCAGCAGGGTTACGGGGAACACCGGGGAGCTGTTTTTT. Protein sequence: CASRVTGNTGELFF.

This clonotype was seen more than once but under ten times. The CDR3 nucleotides are TGTGCCAGCGCTATCCGGGACAGGGGCGGTGAGCAGTTCTTC. This translates into CASAIRDRGGEQFF. The rearrangement uses TRBV5-4 and TRBJ2-1; 10 bases map to TRBD1. Trimming took 7 bases from V and 9 from J; bases not matched to a gene: 10. Germline assignment: CDR1 SGHNT and CDR2 YYREEE (reference sequence). This CDR3 region has 14 residues.

V is TRBV29-1 and J is TRBJ2-1; D unclear. The germline V gene has CDR1 SQVTM and CDR2 ANQGSEA. V was cut by 7 bases and J by 2 bases, with 6 bases left in between. The CDR3 extends over 11 amino acids. The CDR3 spells CSARAYNEQFF. For the CDR3, the DNA is TGCAGCGCGCGTGCCTACAATGAGCAGTTCTTC.

This clonotype has only a few counts. In DNA, the CDR3 is TGTGCCATCAGTGATAGGACAGGGACACTGACAGCTTTCTTT. Translated: CAISDRTGTLTAFF. The rearrangement links TRBV10-3 to TRBJ1-1; 8 bases line up with TRBD1. CDR1 is ENHRY and CDR2 is SYGVKD in the germline V gene. The CDR3 is 14 amino acids. V lost 3 bases and J lost 10; bases outside the gene matches: 10.